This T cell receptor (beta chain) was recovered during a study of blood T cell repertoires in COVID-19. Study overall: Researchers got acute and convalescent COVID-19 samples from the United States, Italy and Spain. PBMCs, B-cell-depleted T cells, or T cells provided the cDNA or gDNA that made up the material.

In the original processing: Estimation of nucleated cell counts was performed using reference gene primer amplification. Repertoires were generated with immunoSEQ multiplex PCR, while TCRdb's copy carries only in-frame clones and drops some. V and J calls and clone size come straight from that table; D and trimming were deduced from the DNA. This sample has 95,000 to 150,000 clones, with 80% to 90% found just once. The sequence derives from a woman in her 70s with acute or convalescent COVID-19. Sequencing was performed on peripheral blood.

The CDR3 loop is CASSYDRVQETQYF. DNA for the CDR3: TGCGCCAGCAGTTACGACAGGGTCCAAGAGACCCAGTACTTC. The chain uses TRBV5-1 and TRBJ2-5; 7 bases align to TRBD1. CDR1 and CDR2 from the germline V gene are SGHRS and YFSETQ. J gave up 1 base and V 5 bases, and 5 bases lay outside the gene matches. The CDR3 is 14 amino acids.